The T cell receptor (beta chain) described here comes from a study of T cells in localized non-small cell lung cancer (dated by TCRdb to between 2020 and 2021). In terms of the full investigation: The study analyzed T cell repertoires of hundreds of early-stage NSCLC patients, comparing tumors and uninvolved tumor-adjacent lungs. The cohort comprised a few hundred treatment-naïve NSCLC patients with resected, localized lung tumors. The mean age of the NSCLC patients was just over 65 years, with approximately 130 men and 110 or so women.

For CDR1 and CDR2, the germline V gene lists MNHNS and SASEGT. Counted from cysteine to phenylalanine, this CDR3 has 15 amino acids. Just CDR3 DNA is preserved here, 45 bases in frame from base 1. V and J lose 7 bases and 7 bases, and a span of 23 bases separates them. On the study overall, not on this receptor specifically: A median of approximately 62 of the top 100 tumor clones turned up in the paired uninvolved adjacent lung, and 28 of those clones also ranked among the top 100 of that same adjacent lung. The highest T cell clonality was observed in uninvolved tumor-adjacent lung, where clonality exceeded that of tumor, suggesting that antigenic responses were more focused in uninvolved tumor-adjacent lung. Higher T cell density in blood was associated with longer overall survival, whereas higher clonality in adjacent lung was associated with shorter survival. Because multi-region sequencing of the tumors was not done, intratumor heterogeneity could not be ruled out. Because the study design was exploratory, TCR variables were selected using unadjusted p-values without false-discovery rate correction.

At diagnosis, peripheral blood, uninvolved tumor-adjacent lung and tumor were collected and were preserved as a mix of fresh-frozen and FFPE material. Blood samples were analyzed as peripheral blood mononuclear cells for TCR repertoire profiling. TCR beta CDR3 regions were sequenced from DNA using the immunoSEQ Assay. As for the authors' bioinformatics: To compute T cell density, TCR beta template counts were normalized to usable DNA, which was estimated by amplifying housekeeping genes. Using the preseqR package, richness was estimated by extrapolating to 120,000 templates for tissue samples and 400,000 templates for PBMC samples. Clonality was taken to be one minus Pielou's evenness. Tissue-enriched TCRs were identified by differential abundance testing using productive amino-acid clonotypes, minimum total count 5 and alpha 0.1. The Jaccard Index and the Morisita Overlap Index were used to measure repertoire overlap between compartments. GLIPH grouped TCR beta CDR3s together with public tetramer-defined viral CDR3s, and a viral motif had to include at least three viral sequences and also show V-gene enrichment. TCRdb carries this immuneACCESS record with in-frame sequences only. Its versions omit some clonotypes, under half of them owing to an unresolved V gene in the studies checked, with the rest unexplained. V and J calls plus clone size are reproduced from that table; the DNA served to infer D and trimming. This sample holds tens of thousands of clones; around 84% were observed only once. The ten largest clones represent about 15% of the sample.

This clone was recorded once. Its antigen remains unidentified. Qualities for individual bases were not recorded, and no much larger clone is one base off. This sequence uses TRBV6-1 and TRBJ2-7; no D gene call is confident. Sample: PBMCs, taken before any cancer treatment. This clonotype was obtained from a female donor with stage II lung adenocarcinoma. The base sequence is TGTGCCAGCAATCATCCTTCGGCGGCTGGATGGGAGCAGTACTTC. Its translation reads: CASNHPSAAGWEQYF.